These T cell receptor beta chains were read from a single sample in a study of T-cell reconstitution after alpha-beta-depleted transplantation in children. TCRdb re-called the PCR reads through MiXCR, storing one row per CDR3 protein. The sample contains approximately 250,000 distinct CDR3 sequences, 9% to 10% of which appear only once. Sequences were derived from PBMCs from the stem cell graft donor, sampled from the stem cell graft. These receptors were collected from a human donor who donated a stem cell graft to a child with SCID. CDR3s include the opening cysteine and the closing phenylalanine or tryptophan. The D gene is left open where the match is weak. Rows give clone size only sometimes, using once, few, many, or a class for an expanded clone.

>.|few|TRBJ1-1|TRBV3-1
CACSHPGGGREGAFF
TGTGCCTGCAGCCACCCCGGGGGCGGACGCGAGGGAGCTTTCTTT
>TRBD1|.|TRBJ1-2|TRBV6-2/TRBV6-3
CASSLASTGDYGYTF
TGTGCCAGCAGTCTAGCTTCGACAGGGGACTATGGCTACACCTTC
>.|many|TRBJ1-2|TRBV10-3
CAISEVPGADYGYTF
TGTGCCATCAGTGAGGTCCCAGGGGCGGACTATGGCTACACCTTC
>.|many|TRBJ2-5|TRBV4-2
CASSPAQQAYQETQYF
TGTGCCAGCAGCCCTGCCCAACAGGCGTACCAAGAGACCCAGTACTTC
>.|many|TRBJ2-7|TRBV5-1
CASSLGDGYYEQYF
TGCGCCAGCAGCTTGGGGGACGGCTACTACGAGCAGTACTTC
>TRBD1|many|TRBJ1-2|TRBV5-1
CASSLAQGGNGYTF
TGCGCCAGCAGCTTGGCCCAGGGGGGCAATGGCTACACCTTC
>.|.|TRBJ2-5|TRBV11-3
CASSRSRQETQYF
TGTGCCAGCAGCAGGTCACGCCAAGAGACCCAGTACTTC
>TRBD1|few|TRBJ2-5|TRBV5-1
CASSGGQGKETQYF
TGCGCCAGCAGCGGGGGACAGGGGAAAGAGACCCAGTACTTC
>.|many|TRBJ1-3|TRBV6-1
CASSAPGRSSGNTIYF
TGTGCCAGCAGTGCTCCAGGACGGAGCTCTGGAAACACCATATATTTT
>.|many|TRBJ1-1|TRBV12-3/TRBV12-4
CASSPDIVRNTEAFF
TGTGCCAGCAGTCCCGACATAGTTAGGAACACTGAAGCTTTCTTT
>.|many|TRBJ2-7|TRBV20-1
CSAGRQREAYEQYF
TGCAGTGCTGGACGACAGCGAGAAGCCTACGAGCAGTACTTC
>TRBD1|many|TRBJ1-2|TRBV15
CATSRDWTGEDYGYTF
TGTGCCACCAGCAGAGATTGGACAGGCGAGGACTATGGCTACACCTTC
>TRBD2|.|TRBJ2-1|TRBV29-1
CNVVSSGARNEQFF
TGCAACGTTGTATCTAGCGGGGCCCGCAATGAGCAGTTCTTC
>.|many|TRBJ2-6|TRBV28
CASGTYSSGANVLTF
TGTGCCAGCGGGACATATTCTTCTGGGGCCAACGTCCTGACTTTC
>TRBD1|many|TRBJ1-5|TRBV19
CASSIYQGARQPQHF
TGTGCCAGTAGTATATATCAGGGGGCCAGACAGCCCCAGCATTTT
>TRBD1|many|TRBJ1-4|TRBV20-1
CSARDRDRTNEKLFF
TGCAGTGCTAGAGATCGGGACAGGACTAATGAAAAACTGTTTTTT
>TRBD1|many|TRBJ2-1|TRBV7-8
CASSLGRQGRYNEQFF
TGTGCCAGCAGCTTAGGACGACAGGGTAGATACAATGAGCAGTTCTTC
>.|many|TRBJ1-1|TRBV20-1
CSARELNTEAFF
TGCAGTGCTAGAGAACTAAACACTGAAGCTTTCTTT
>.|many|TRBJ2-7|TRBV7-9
CASSPQYEQYF
TGTGCCAGCAGCCCTCAGTACGAGCAGTACTTC
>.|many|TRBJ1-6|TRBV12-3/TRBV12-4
CASSPQATRSSPLHF
TGTGCCAGCAGCCCCCAAGCAACGCGGTCTTCACCCCTCCACTTT
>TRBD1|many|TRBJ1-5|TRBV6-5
CASSPDDRGLPQHF
TGTGCCAGCAGTCCCGATGACAGGGGGCTGCCCCAGCATTTT
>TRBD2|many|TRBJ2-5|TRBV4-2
CASSQGASGGLIGETQYF
TGTGCCAGCAGCCAAGGGGCTAGCGGGGGGCTCATTGGAGAGACCCAGTACTTC
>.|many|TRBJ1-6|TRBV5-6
CASSLVSGQYNSPLHF
TGTGCCAGCAGCTTGGTCTCCGGACAGTATAATTCACCCCTCCACTTT
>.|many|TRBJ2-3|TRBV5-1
CASSLVRGTDTQYF
TGCGCCAGCAGCTTGGTTCGAGGCACAGATACGCAGTATTTT
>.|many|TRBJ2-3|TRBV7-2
CASSLKGSSTDTQYF
TGTGCCAGCAGCTTAAAGGGGAGTAGCACAGATACGCAGTATTTT
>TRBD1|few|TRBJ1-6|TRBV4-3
CASSQGTRTGGSLHF
TGCGCCAGCAGCCAAGGAACCCGGACAGGGGGTTCCCTCCACTTT
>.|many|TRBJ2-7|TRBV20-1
CSASGQGGYEQYF
TGCAGTGCTAGCGGGCAGGGCGGCTACGAGCAGTACTTC
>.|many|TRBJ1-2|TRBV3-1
CASSQGEANYGYTF
TGTGCCAGCAGCCAAGGAGAGGCCAACTATGGCTACACCTTC
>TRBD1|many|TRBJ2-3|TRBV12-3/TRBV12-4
CASSSRQGRETDTQYF
TGTGCCAGCAGTTCAAGACAGGGTCGTGAGACAGATACGCAGTATTTT
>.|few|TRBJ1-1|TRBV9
CASSVEGETGNTEAFF
TGTGCCAGCAGCGTAGAGGGGGAGACGGGGAACACTGAAGCTTTCTTT
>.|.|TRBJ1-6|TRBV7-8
CASSLGGIISPLHF
TGTGCCAGCAGCTTAGGGGGCATTATTTCACCCCTCCACTTT
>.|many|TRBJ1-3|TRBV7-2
CAAGSSGNTIYF
TGTGCCGCGGGGAGCTCTGGAAACACCATATATTTT
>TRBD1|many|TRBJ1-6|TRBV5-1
CASSSRDRNSPLHF
TGCGCCAGCAGCTCCCGGGACAGAAATTCACCCCTCCACTTT
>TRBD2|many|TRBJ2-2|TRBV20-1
CSARKLAGGPINTGELFF
TGCAGTGCTAGAAAACTAGCGGGGGGGCCAATCAACACCGGGGAGCTGTTTTTT
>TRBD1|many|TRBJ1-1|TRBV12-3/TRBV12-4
CASTTSRQGGTEAFF
TGTGCCAGCACCACATCACGACAGGGTGGCACTGAAGCTTTCTTT
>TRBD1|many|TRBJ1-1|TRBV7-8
CASSLTDGTGGTEAFF
TGTGCCAGCAGCTTAACAGATGGGACAGGGGGCACTGAAGCTTTCTTT
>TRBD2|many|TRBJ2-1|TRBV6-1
CASSPSPGAGGPYEQFF
TGTGCCAGCAGCCCTAGTCCCGGGGCGGGGGGCCCTTATGAGCAGTTCTTC
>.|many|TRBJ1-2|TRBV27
CASSLLGTLRDGYTF
TGTGCCAGCAGTCTACTGGGGACCTTACGAGATGGCTACACCTTC
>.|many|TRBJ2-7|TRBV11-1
CASSFSGTTYEQYF
TGTGCCAGCAGCTTTAGTGGCACTACTTACGAGCAGTACTTC
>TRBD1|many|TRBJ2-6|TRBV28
CASVSGQTSSGANVLTF
TGTGCCAGCGTATCGGGACAGACCAGCTCTGGGGCCAACGTCCTGACTTTC
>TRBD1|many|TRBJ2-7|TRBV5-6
CASSFGQGGYEQYF
TGTGCCAGCAGCTTCGGACAGGGAGGATACGAGCAGTACTTC
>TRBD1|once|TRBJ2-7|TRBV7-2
CASSPLGGQGDEQYF
TGTGCCAGCAGCCCCCTTGGGGGACAGGGCGACGAGCAGTACTTC
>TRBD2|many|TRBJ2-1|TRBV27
CASSRASGGPLEEQFF
TGTGCCAGCAGTCGGGCTAGCGGGGGCCCCCTCGAAGAGCAGTTCTTC
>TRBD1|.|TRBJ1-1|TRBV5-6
CASSPMGRGLNTEAFF
TGTGCCAGCAGCCCCATGGGGAGGGGGCTGAACACTGAAGCTTTCTTT
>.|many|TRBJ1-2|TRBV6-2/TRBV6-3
CASSYSLGYGYTF
TGTGCCAGCAGTTACTCTCTCGGCTATGGCTACACCTTC
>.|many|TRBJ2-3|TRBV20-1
CSARSGGRTDTQYF
TGCAGTGCTAGGTCTGGGGGGCGCACAGATACGCAGTATTTT
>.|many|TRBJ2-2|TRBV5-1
CASSLAKLTGELFF
TGCGCCAGCAGCTTGGCCAAGCTAACCGGGGAGCTGTTTTTT
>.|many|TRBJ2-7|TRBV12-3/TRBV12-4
CASSRAPSYEQYF
TGTGCCAGCAGCCGAGCACCGAGTTACGAGCAGTACTTC
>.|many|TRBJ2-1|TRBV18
CASSPPGSNYNEQFF
TGTGCCAGCTCACCACCAGGCTCCAACTACAATGAGCAGTTCTTC
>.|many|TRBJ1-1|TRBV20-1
CSARGGIDTEAFF
TGCAGTGCTAGAGGCGGGATCGACACTGAAGCTTTCTTT
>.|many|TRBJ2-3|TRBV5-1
CASTGDNTDTQYF
TGCGCCAGCACGGGGGATAACACAGATACGCAGTATTTT
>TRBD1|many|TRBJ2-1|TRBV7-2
CASSRQGYEQFF
TGTGCCAGCAGCCGACAGGGCTATGAGCAGTTCTTC
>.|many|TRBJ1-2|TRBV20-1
CSAKGGVSSYGYTF
TGCAGTGCTAAAGGAGGGGTTTCCAGCTATGGCTACACCTTC
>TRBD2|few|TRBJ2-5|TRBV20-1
CSLGASGGTQYF
TGCAGTCTTGGGGCTAGCGGAGGGACCCAGTACTTC
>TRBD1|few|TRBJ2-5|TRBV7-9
CASSLGDRVEETQYF
TGTGCCAGCAGCTTAGGGGACAGGGTCGAAGAGACCCAGTACTTC
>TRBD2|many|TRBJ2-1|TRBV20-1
CSAPVTGGSHNEQFF
TGCAGTGCCCCGGTAACGGGGGGTTCCCACAATGAGCAGTTCTTC
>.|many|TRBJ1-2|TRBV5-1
CASSLTGGRAYGYTF
TGCGCCAGCAGCTTAACAGGAGGACGGGCCTATGGCTACACCTTC